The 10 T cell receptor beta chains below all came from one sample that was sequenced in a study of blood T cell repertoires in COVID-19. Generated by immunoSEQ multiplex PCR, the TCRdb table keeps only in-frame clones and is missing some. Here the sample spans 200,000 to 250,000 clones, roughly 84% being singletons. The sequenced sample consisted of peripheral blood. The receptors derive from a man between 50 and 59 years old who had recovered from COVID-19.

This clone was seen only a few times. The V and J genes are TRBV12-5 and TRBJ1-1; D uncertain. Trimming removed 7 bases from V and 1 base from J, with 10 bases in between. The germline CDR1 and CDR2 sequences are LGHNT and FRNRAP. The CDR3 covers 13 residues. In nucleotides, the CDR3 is TGTGCTAGTGCTTCCCGGTCGAACACTGAAGCTTTCTTT. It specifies CASASRSNTEAFF.

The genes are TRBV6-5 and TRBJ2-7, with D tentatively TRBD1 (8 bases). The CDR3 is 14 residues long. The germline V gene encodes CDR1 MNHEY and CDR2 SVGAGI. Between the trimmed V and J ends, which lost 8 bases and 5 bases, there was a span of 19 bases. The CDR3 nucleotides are TGTGCCAGCGGAGACAGGGGAGGGGTGGACGAGCAGTACTTC. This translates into CASGDRGGVDEQYF.

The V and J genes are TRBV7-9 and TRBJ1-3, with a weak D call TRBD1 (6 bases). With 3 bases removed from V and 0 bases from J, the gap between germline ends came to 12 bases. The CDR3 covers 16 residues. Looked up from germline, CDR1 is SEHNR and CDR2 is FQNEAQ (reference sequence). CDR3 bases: TGTGCCAGCAGCTTCCGACAGGCCAACTCTGGAAACACCATATATTTT. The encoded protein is CASSFRQANSGNTIYF.

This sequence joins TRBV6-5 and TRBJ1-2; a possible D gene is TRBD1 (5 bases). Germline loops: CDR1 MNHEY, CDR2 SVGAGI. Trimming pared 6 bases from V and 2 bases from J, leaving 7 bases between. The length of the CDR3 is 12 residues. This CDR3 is CASRGVNYGYTF. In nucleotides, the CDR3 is TGTGCCAGCAGAGGGGTAAACTATGGCTACACCTTC.

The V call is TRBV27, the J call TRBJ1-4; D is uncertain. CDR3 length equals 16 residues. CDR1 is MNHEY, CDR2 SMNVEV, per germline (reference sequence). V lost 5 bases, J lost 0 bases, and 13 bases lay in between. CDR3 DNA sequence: TGTGCCAGCAGTCCCACGTCCACTGCAACTAATGAAAAACTGTTTTTT. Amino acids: CASSPTSTATNEKLFF.

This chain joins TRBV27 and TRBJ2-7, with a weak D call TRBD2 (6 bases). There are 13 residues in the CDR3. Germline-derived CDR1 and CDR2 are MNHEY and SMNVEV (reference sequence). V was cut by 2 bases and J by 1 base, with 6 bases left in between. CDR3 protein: CASSLRGSYEQYF. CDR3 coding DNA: TGTGCCAGCAGTTTACGGGGGTCCTACGAGCAGTACTTC.

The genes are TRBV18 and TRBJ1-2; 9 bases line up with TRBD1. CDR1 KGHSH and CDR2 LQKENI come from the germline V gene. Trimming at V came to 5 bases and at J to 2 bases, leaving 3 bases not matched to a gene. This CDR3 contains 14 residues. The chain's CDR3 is CASSSGQGNYGYTF. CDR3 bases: TGTGCCAGCTCATCAGGACAGGGGAACTATGGCTACACCTTC.

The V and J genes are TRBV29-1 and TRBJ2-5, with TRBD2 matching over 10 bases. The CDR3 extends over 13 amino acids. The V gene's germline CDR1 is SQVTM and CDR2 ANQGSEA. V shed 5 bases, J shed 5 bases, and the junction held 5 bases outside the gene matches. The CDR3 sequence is CSVPSGSGETQYF. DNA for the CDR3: TGCAGCGTTCCTAGCGGGAGCGGGGAGACCCAGTACTTC.

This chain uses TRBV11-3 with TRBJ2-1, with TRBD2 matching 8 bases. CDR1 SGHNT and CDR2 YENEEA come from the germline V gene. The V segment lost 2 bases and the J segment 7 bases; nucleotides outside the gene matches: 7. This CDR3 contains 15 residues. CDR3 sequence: CASSLRSGSHNEQFF. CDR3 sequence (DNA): TGTGCCAGCAGCTTAAGGAGCGGGAGTCATAATGAGCAGTTCTTC.

CDR3 in DNA: TGTGCCAGCAGCTTAGACGGGAGGGTCTCCTACGAGCAGTACTTC. The encoded protein is CASSLDGRVSYEQYF. The V call is TRBV11-2, the J call TRBJ2-7; 8 nucleotides align to TRBD2. Per the germline V gene, CDR1 is SGHAT and CDR2 is FQNNGV. The CDR3 has 15 amino acids. Losses at the gene ends were 0 bases for V and 0 bases for J; bases not matched to a gene: 1.